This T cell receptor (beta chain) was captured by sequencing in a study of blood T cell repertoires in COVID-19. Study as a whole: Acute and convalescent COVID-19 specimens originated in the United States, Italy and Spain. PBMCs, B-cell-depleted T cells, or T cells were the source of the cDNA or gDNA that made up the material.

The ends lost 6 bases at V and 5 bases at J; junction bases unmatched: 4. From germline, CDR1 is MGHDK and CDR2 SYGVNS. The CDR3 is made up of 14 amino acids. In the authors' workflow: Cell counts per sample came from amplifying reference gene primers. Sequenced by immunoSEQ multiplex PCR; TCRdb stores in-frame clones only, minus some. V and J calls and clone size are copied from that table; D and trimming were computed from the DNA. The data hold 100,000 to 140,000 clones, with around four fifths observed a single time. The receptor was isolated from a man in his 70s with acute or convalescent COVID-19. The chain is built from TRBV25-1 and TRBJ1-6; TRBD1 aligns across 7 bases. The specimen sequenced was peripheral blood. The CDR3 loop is CASRWTGNNSPLHF. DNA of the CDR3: TGTGCCAGCAGGTGGACAGGCAATAATTCACCCCTCCACTTT.